This T cell receptor beta chain originates from a study of T cells after yellow fever vaccination. Germline V gives CDR1 DFQATT, CDR2 SNEGSKA (reference sequence). The CDR3 contains 14 residues. V lost 3 bases, J lost 2 bases, and 14 bases lay in between. This clonotype has at least ten counts. TCRdb re-called the 5' RACE reads with MiXCR, one entry per CDR3 protein. The table records around 67,000 distinct CDR3 sequences, approximately 7% of them present only once. The clonotype originates from a man in his late teens or twenties who received the YFV17D yellow fever vaccine. The chain combines TRBV20-1 with TRBJ2-7, with D hard to call. The sequenced sample was CD8+ T cells sorted from PBMCs, obtained roughly 5 days after the first yellow fever vaccination. DNA for the CDR3: TGCAGTGCTAGGTTAAGGCAGACCGCCTACGAGCAGTACTTC. This encodes CSARLRQTAYEQYF.